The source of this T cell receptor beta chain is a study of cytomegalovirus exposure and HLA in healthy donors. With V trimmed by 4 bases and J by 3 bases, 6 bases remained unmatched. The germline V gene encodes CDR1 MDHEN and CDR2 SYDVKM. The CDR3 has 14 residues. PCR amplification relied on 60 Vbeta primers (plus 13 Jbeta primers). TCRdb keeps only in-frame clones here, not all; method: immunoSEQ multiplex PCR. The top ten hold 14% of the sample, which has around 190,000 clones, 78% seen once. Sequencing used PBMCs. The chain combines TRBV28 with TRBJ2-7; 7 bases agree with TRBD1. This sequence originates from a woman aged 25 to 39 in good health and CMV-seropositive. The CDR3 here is CASSWSGQSYEQYF. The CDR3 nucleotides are TGTGCCAGCAGTTGGTCGGGACAGAGCTACGAGCAGTACTTC.